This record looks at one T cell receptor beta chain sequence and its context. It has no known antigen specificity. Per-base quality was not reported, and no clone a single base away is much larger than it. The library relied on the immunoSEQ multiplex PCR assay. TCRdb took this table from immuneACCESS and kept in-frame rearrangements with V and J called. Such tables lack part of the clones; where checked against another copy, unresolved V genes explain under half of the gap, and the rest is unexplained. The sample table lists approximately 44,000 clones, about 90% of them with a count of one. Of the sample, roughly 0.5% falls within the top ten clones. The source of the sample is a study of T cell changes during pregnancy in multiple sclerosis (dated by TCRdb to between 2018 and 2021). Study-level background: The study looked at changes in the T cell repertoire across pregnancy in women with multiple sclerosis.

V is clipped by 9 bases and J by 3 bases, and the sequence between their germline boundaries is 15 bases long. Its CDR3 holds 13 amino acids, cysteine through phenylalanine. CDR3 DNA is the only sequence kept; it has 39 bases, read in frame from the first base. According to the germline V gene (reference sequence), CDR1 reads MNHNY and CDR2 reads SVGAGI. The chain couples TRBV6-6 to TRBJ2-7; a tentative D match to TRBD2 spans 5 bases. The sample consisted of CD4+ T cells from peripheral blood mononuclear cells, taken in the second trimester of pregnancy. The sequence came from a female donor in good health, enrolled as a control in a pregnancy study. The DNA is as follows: TGTGCCAGTGGGGAGAATGCTGACTACGAGCAGTACTTC. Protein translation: CASGENADYEQYF.